This T cell receptor beta chain originates from a study of T-cell memory formation after mild COVID-19. Study results and caveats: Clones that shrank (day 15 to 85) were balanced CD4/CD8, whereas later expanders leaned CD4+.

From 5'RACE with constant-segment primers came TCR alpha and TCR beta cDNA libraries that carried sample barcodes and UMIs. TCRdb used MiXCR to reprocess the 5' RACE reads, holding one entry per CDR3 protein. The table shows 390,000 or so distinct CDR3 sequences, with 16% occurring only once. This clonotype was detected only a few times. No antigen is known for it. Germline CDR1 reads SGHRS; CDR2 reads YFSETQ. Trimming shortened V by 7 bases and J by 7 bases, and 23 bases separated the two germline ends. The CDR3 has 15 residues. The chain is built from TRBV5-1 and TRBJ2-5, with D tentatively TRBD2 (6 bases). The source material was PBMCs or a T cell subset sorted from them (not recorded which). This TCR was recovered from a man younger than 35 who had mild COVID-19 (a few samples of this study predate the infection). Cell type and time point are not known. The CDR3, as DNA: TGCGCCAGCGGTACCGGGACTCTAGCCGACGGGACCCAGTACTTC. Residues: CASGTGTLADGTQYF.